Shown below are 29 T cell receptor beta chains from a single sample sequenced in a study of blood T cell repertoires in COVID-19. Libraries were prepared by immunoSEQ multiplex PCR; TCRdb keeps only in-frame clonotypes and omits some of them. The sample carries about 250,000 clones, about 83% recorded once. The sequencing input was PBMCs or T cells enriched from blood (not recorded which). Every receptor here comes from a woman in her thirties or forties who had been exposed to COVID-19.

The CDR3 spells CASSFSAGELFF. The CDR3 DNA follows: TGTGCCAGCAGCTTCTCGGCGGGGGAACTGTTTTTT. This chain connects TRBV7-9 to TRBJ1-4; TRBD1 might be the D (5 bases). The germline CDR1 and CDR2 sequences are SEHNR and FQNEAQ (reference sequence). The V end was cut by 3 bases, the J end by 12 bases, with 11 bases between. The CDR3 extends over 12 amino acids.

The V gene is TRBV5-5, the J gene TRBJ2-7; D is perhaps TRBD1 (6 bases). The CDR3 covers 13 residues. V was cut by 4 bases and J by 5 bases, with 13 bases left in between. CDR1 is SGHKS, CDR2 YYEKEE, per germline (reference sequence). Here the CDR3 reads CASSPLGQNEQYF. CDR3 in DNA: TGTGCCAGCAGCCCCCTCGGACAGAACGAGCAGTACTTC.

The chain carries TRBV29-1 and TRBJ2-6; possibly TRBD1 for D (5 bases). Germline V lookup: CDR1 SQVTM, CDR2 ANQGSEA. V gave up 6 bases and J gave up 2 bases, with 8 bases separating them. The CDR3 extends over 13 amino acids. The chain's CDR3 is CSVGQPGANVLTF. As DNA, the CDR3 is TGCAGCGTCGGACAACCTGGGGCCAACGTCCTGACTTTC.

The V and J genes are TRBV7-8 and TRBJ1-2; possibly TRBD1 for D (5 bases). Germline V gene lookup returns CDR1 SGHVS and CDR2 FQNEAQ. This CDR3 is 15 amino acids long. V was cut by 1 base and J by 4 bases, with 13 bases left in between. For the CDR3, the DNA is TGTGCCAGCAGCTTAGTTGGCGGGGCTGGCTATGGCTACACCTTC. Its translation is CASSLVGGAGYGYTF.

The chain is built from TRBV3-1 (or the pseudogene TRBV3-2) and TRBJ2-7, with 9 bases lining up with TRBD1. V shed 1 base, J shed 6 bases, and the junction held 4 bases outside the gene matches. There are 14 residues in the CDR3. Germline values: CDR1 LGHDT, CDR2 YNNKEL (reference sequence). CDR3 DNA sequence: TGTGCCAGCAGCCAAGGCGGGACAGGGTTCGAGCAGTACTTC. Translating gives CASSQGGTGFEQYF.

The V call is TRBV5-6, the J call TRBJ2-4; 8 nucleotides agree with TRBD1. Germline values: CDR1 SGHDT, CDR2 YYEEEE. This CDR3 spans 15 amino acids. Unmatched junction bases numbered 2, after V lost 2 bases and J lost 1 base. The CDR3 is CASSFQGAAKNIQYF. The CDR3 region has the DNA TGTGCCAGCAGCTTCCAGGGGGCTGCCAAAAACATTCAGTACTTC.

This clone was observed a single time. The genes are TRBV30 and TRBJ1-1, with D tentatively TRBD1 (5 bases). The V and J ends lost 8 bases and 5 bases respectively, with 15 bases between them. CDR3 length: 12 amino acids. CDR1 GTSNPN and CDR2 SVGIG come from the germline V gene (reference sequence). The CDR3 loop reads CARTGDRTEAFF. Here the CDR3 DNA reads TGTGCCCGCACGGGGGATCGGACTGAAGCTTTCTTT.

The V and J genes are TRBV28 and TRBJ1-3, with D possibly TRBD1 on 6 matching bases. V shed 5 bases and J shed 2 bases, with 10 bases lying between them. Germline V gene lookup returns CDR1 MDHEN and CDR2 SYDVKM. There are 14 residues in the CDR3. In nucleotides, the CDR3 is TGTGCCAGCAGTCTACAGGGAACTGGAAACACCATATATTTT. It specifies CASSLQGTGNTIYF.

The chain has TRBV2 and TRBJ1-2; D not resolved. Germline CDR1 SNHLY, CDR2 FYNNEI. The CDR3 spans 13 residues. Trimming shortened V by 4 bases and J by 7 bases, and 13 bases separated the two germline ends. The CDR3 loop is CASSVRGVGGYTF. The CDR3 DNA is TGTGCCAGCAGTGTACGGGGAGTAGGTGGCTACACCTTC.

The V gene is TRBV28, the J gene TRBJ1-2, with D perhaps TRBD1 (5 bases). V dropped 10 bases and J dropped 2 bases, with 17 bases sitting between them. The CDR3 has 14 residues. Germline values: CDR1 MDHEN, CDR2 SYDVKM. The CDR3 DNA reads TGTGCCACCGGCGCAGGGATGTGGAACTATGGCTACACCTTC. Protein sequence: CATGAGMWNYGYTF.

The genes are TRBV6-5 and TRBJ1-4; 10 nucleotides match TRBD1. Germline trimming cut 5 bases from V and 3 bases from J; bases unmatched to any gene: 3. Germline assignment: CDR1 MNHEY and CDR2 SVGAGI. This CDR3 region has 15 residues. CDR3 amino acids: CASSPGQGANEKLFF. In DNA, the CDR3 is TGTGCCAGCAGTCCCGGACAGGGGGCTAATGAAAAACTGTTTTTT.

The V call is TRBV6-2 or TRBV6-3, the J call TRBJ1-2, with D perhaps TRBD1 (5 bases). V lost 5 bases and J lost 3, with 16 bases in between. There are 15 residues in the CDR3. Germline V gives CDR1 MNHEY, CDR2 SVGEGT. CDR3 nucleotides: TGTGCCAGCAGTATTTACCAGGGCAGGGACTATGGCTACACCTTC. This translates into CASSIYQGRDYGYTF.

This chain connects TRBV5-6 to TRBJ1-2; weak D call: TRBD1 (6 bases). Germline CDR1 reads SGHDT; CDR2 reads YYEEEE. The CDR3 length is 15 residues. The V and J ends lost 1 base and 0 bases respectively, with 10 bases between them. This CDR3 is CASSLSPGANYGYTF. The CDR3 bases are TGTGCCAGCAGCTTGTCTCCAGGGGCTAACTATGGCTACACCTTC.

The V and J genes are TRBV5-1 and TRBJ2-1; 7 bases map to TRBD1. Unmatched junction bases numbered 6, after V lost 0 bases and J lost 6 bases. CDR1 SGHRS and CDR2 YFSETQ come from the germline V gene. The CDR3 length is 15 residues. The chain's CDR3 is CASSLADRVINEQFF. DNA of the CDR3: TGCGCCAGCAGCTTGGCCGACAGGGTGATCAATGAGCAGTTCTTC.

The chain combines TRBV2 with TRBJ1-2; 9 bases match TRBD1. With V trimmed by 3 bases and J by 2 bases, 7 bases remained unmatched. Looked up from germline, CDR1 is SNHLY and CDR2 is FYNNEI. This CDR3 is built from 16 residues. The CDR3 nucleotides are TGTGCCAGCAGTGAGGTTCTCGACAGGGGGAACTATGGCTACACCTTC. It yields the protein CASSEVLDRGNYGYTF.

The chain joins TRBV7-2 to TRBJ1-2, with D perhaps matching TRBD1 (5 bases). CDR3 length equals 14 residues. V dropped 2 bases and J dropped 4 bases, with 11 bases sitting between them. Per the germline V gene, CDR1 is SGHTA and CDR2 is FQGNSA. CDR3 bases: TGTGCCAGCAGCTTATTAGGGGTCGGCTATGGCTACACCTTC. Protein: CASSLLGVGYGYTF.

This chain joins TRBV19 and TRBJ2-5; 8 bases map to TRBD1. The CDR3 extends over 13 amino acids. Per germline, CDR1 LNHDA and CDR2 SQIVND (reference sequence). The V segment lost 6 bases and the J segment 5 bases; nucleotides outside the gene matches: 5. CDR3 residues: CASRMTGVETQYF. Written as DNA, the CDR3 is TGTGCCAGTAGGATGACAGGGGTTGAGACCCAGTACTTC.

V gene TRBV7-2 combines with J gene TRBJ1-2; 9 bases map to TRBD1. The CDR3 spans 14 residues. Trimming at V came to 5 bases and at J to 8 bases, leaving 9 bases not matched to a gene. CDR1 and CDR2 (germline): SGHTA, FQGNSA. The CDR3 is CASSTGTGSRGYTF. CDR3 nucleotides: TGTGCCAGCAGCACTGGGACAGGGTCGAGGGGCTACACCTTC.

In this sample, this clone turned up once. The CDR3 bases are TGTGCCAGCAGCTTAGGGGGACAGGGTCGCCAGCCCCAGCATTTT. Translating gives CASSLGGQGRQPQHF. The chain combines TRBV7-9 with TRBJ1-5, with TRBD1 matching over 9 bases. V gave up 1 base and J gave up 7 bases; unmatched junction bases: 5. The CDR3 spans 15 residues. Germline-derived CDR1 and CDR2 are SEHNR and FQNEAQ (reference sequence).

The chain couples TRBV29-1 to TRBJ2-3; perhaps TRBD1 as D (6 bases). V was cut by 0 bases and J by 3 bases, with 19 bases left in between. The length of the CDR3 is 17 residues. Germline lookup yields CDR1 SQVTM and CDR2 ANQGSEA. The DNA for the CDR3 is TGCAGCGTTGAAGATCCCACCGACAGGATCTGGACAGATACGCAGTATTTT. Protein product: CSVEDPTDRIWTDTQYF.

The V and J genes are TRBV19 and TRBJ1-5, with 8 bases lining up with TRBD1. This CDR3 contains 14 residues. Germline values: CDR1 LNHDA, CDR2 SQIVND (reference sequence). The J segment lost 6 bases and the V segment lost 6 bases, leaving 7 bases of the junction unmatched. The CDR3 DNA follows: TGTGCCAGTAGCCGAGGACAGGGCGCTCAGCCCCAGCATTTT. Translated, it gives CASSRGQGAQPQHF.

The rearrangement joins TRBV4-2 to TRBJ2-7, with TRBD2 matching over 8 bases. With 7 bases clipped from V and 3 bases from J, the junction kept 11 bases outside the gene matches. The CDR3 is 15 amino acids. Looked up from germline, CDR1 is LGHNA and CDR2 is YNFKEQ. The CDR3 bases are TGTGCCAGCACCCAGGGACTAGAAGAGTTCTACGAGCAGTACTTC. Its translation is CASTQGLEEFYEQYF.

The chain has TRBV29-1 and TRBJ2-7; no definite D call. The germline CDR1 and CDR2 sequences are SQVTM and ANQGSEA. The V end lost 4 bases, the J end lost 2 bases, and 6 bases lay between the germline ends. CDR3 length equals 11 residues. CDR3: CSVGGAYEQYF. The CDR3 region has the DNA TGCAGCGTTGGAGGAGCCTACGAGCAGTACTTC.

CDR3 sequence (DNA): TGCAGTGCTAGTCCCATGCGGGGGGGATTATACAATGAGCAGTTCTTC. Protein product: CSASPMRGGLYNEQFF. This chain links TRBV20-1 with TRBJ2-1; TRBD2 aligns across 9 bases. The CDR3 totals 16 residues. Germline values: CDR1 DFQATT, CDR2 SNEGSKA (reference sequence). J gave up 4 bases and V 3 bases, and 10 bases lay outside the gene matches.

V is TRBV7-3 and J is TRBJ1-3, with D unresolved. From germline, CDR1 is SGHTA and CDR2 FQGTGA. This CDR3 comprises 12 residues. V lost 5 bases to trimming and J lost 9 bases, with 11 bases between them. The CDR3 reads CASSMPGGTIYF. Here the CDR3 DNA reads TGTGCCAGCAGCATGCCAGGAGGCACCATATATTTT.

This clone appeared a single time. The chain is built from TRBV3-1 (or the pseudogene TRBV3-2) and TRBJ2-5; TRBD1 is a possible D gene (5 bases). Trimming removed 1 base at V and 5 bases at J, with 11 bases between. Germline CDR1 reads LGHDT; CDR2 reads YNNKEL (reference sequence). This CDR3 region has 14 residues. The CDR3 DNA reads as TGTGCCAGCAGCCAAGTAGTGGGGCCGGAGACCCAGTACTTC. This encodes CASSQVVGPETQYF.

This chain links TRBV29-1 with TRBJ2-7; the D gene is possibly TRBD1 (6 bases). This CDR3 has 11 amino acids. V gave up 7 bases and J gave up 5 bases, with 12 bases separating them. Germline loops: CDR1 SQVTM, CDR2 ANQGSEA. CDR3 sequence reads: CSATGTNEQYF. The DNA for the CDR3 is TGCAGCGCTACCGGGACAAACGAGCAGTACTTC.

The sample holds one count of this clone. This chain joins TRBV3-1 (or the pseudogene TRBV3-2) and TRBJ1-1; 8 bases align to TRBD1. The CDR3 totals 16 residues. J lost 6 bases, V lost 6 bases, and 15 bases had no gene match. Germline V gene lookup returns CDR1 LGHDT and CDR2 YNNKEL (reference sequence). The CDR3 spells CASRKQGGFGSSEAFF. In nucleotides, the CDR3 is TGTGCCAGCAGAAAACAGGGGGGGTTCGGATCGTCTGAAGCTTTCTTT.

The genes are TRBV5-1 and TRBJ1-1; D not resolved. The CDR3 totals 12 residues. Trimming removed 4 bases at V and 8 bases at J, with 12 bases between. CDR1 and CDR2 (germline): SGHRS, YFSETQ. The CDR3 DNA sequence: TGCGCCAGCAGCCCATACGGGAGAGAAGCTTTCTTT. Protein product: CASSPYGREAFF.